This TCR beta chain is drawn from a study of blood T cell repertoires in COVID-19. The overall study: Samples taken during acute and convalescent COVID-19 were collected in the United States, Italy and Spain. In each case, the material was cDNA or gDNA derived from T cells, B-cell-depleted T cells, or PBMCs.

This clone occurred a few times. TCRdb keeps only in-frame clones here, not all; method: immunoSEQ multiplex PCR. The data show about 140,000 clones, around 82% seen once. V was clipped by 5 bases and J by 2 bases, with 13 bases between them. This CDR3 contains 14 residues. Per the germline V gene, CDR1 is SGHTA and CDR2 is FQGTGA. The source material was peripheral blood. This clonotype was obtained from a woman aged 55-70 years with acute or convalescent COVID-19. The chain has TRBV7-3 and TRBJ2-7; TRBD1 might be the D (5 bases). The CDR3 DNA follows: TGTGCCAGCAGCCCAAACGGACAAGCCTACGAGCAGTACTTC. Protein product: CASSPNGQAYEQYF.